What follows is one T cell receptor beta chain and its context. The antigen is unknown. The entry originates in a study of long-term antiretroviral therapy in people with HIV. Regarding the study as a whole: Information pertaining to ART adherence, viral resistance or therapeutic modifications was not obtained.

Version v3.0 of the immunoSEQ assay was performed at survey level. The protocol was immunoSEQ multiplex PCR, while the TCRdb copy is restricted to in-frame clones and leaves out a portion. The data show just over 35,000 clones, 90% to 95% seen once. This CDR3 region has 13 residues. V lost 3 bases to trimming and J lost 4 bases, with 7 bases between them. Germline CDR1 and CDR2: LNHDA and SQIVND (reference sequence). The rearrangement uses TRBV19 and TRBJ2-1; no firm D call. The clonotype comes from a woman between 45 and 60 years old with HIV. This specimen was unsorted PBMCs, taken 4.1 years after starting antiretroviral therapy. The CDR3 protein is CASSMVQYNEQFF. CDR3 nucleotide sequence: TGTGCCAGTAGTATGGTGCAGTACAATGAGCAGTTCTTC. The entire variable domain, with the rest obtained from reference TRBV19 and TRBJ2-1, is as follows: DGGITQSPKYLFRKEGQNVTLSCEQNLNHDAMYWYRQDPGQGLRLIYYSQIVNDFQKGDIAEGYSVSREKKESFPLTVTSAQKNPTAFYLCASSMVQYNEQFFGPGTRLTVL.